This T cell receptor beta chain was sequenced for a study of vaccination effects on CD4 cells after COVID-19. Study information: Post-vaccine sampling took place a median of 72 days after the second dose. Findings of the study overall: Convalescent patients were few in the study, and early post-infection timepoints were absent. Clones arising from infection and from vaccination showed marked clonal contraction late after vaccination.

The CDR3 covers 14 residues. Germline V gives CDR1 LGHNT, CDR2 FRNRAP. Trimming stripped 6 bases from V and 1 base from J, with 10 bases between. In the ViraFEST assay, antigen-specific CD4+ clonotypes were identified by expansion after peptide-pool stimulation. Culturing for about ten days preceded CD4+ T cell isolation. Either the mRNA-1273 or the BNT162b2 vaccine was given to participants as two doses. On both days 3 and 7, half of the culture medium was replaced with IL-2 medium. The assay was immunoSEQ multiplex PCR, and TCRdb's table has in-frame clones only and misses some. Among about 80,000 clones listed, 60% to 85% were seen once. Concerning this clone: What it binds is unknown.

The clonotype comes from a human donor who received a COVID-19 vaccine. The chain recombines TRBV12-5 with TRBJ2-4, with D unclear. The material sequenced was CD4+ T cells from PBMCs cultured with HCoV-OC43 spike peptides, taken after COVID-19 vaccination. The sample's subset: HCoV-OC43 spike overlapping peptide pool stimulation. CDR3 amino acids: CASGLGLAKNIQYF. The DNA of the CDR3 is TGTGCTAGTGGCCTAGGGTTGGCCAAAAACATTCAGTACTTC.